One and the same sample provided the 9 T cell receptor beta chains below, sequenced in a study of blood T cell repertoires in COVID-19. Measured with immunoSEQ multiplex PCR; TCRdb has only the in-frame clones, and not every one. The sample consists of about 81,000 clones, 90% to 95% of them appearing once. Sequencing used peripheral blood. These receptors originate from a human donor with active COVID-19. The donor label of this sample is uncertain.

The chain joins TRBV20-1 to TRBJ2-3, with D unclear. Trimming left V 6 bases short and J 2 bases short, with 6 bases between. Germline CDR1 is DFQATT and CDR2 is SNEGSKA (reference sequence). The CDR3 covers 11 residues. CDR3 nucleotides: TGCAGTGCACAGATCACAGATACGCAGTATTTT. Translation gives CSAQITDTQYF.

V gene TRBV5-1 combines with J gene TRBJ2-5; 8 positions match TRBD1. The V gene's germline CDR1 is SGHRS and CDR2 YFSETQ. The length of the CDR3 is 14 residues. Unmatched junction bases numbered 7, after V lost 4 bases and J lost 5 bases. The CDR3 loop reads CASSPVGQAETQYF. The CDR3, as DNA: TGCGCCAGCAGCCCCGTGGGACAGGCGGAGACCCAGTACTTC.

The CDR3 DNA sequence: TGCGCCAGCAACGGCCAGGTAGGAGGGATGGAGACCCAGTACTTC. As protein: CASNGQVGGMETQYF. The rearrangement links TRBV5-1 to TRBJ2-5; a weak D match, TRBD2 (6 bases). Germline values: CDR1 SGHRS, CDR2 YFSETQ. Trimming removed 6 bases at V and 5 bases at J, with 20 bases between. This CDR3 spans 15 amino acids. The whole variable domain, remainder taken from reference TRBV5-1 and TRBJ2-5, is KAGVTQTPRYLIKTRGQQVTLSCSPISGHRSVSWYQQTPGQGLQFLFEYFSETQRNKGNFPGRFSGRQFSNSRSEMNVSTLELGDSALYLCASNGQVGGMETQYFGPGTRLLVL.

V usage is TRBV18 and J usage is TRBJ2-7; tentative D call: TRBD2 (6 bases). CDR3 length: 14 amino acids. Trimming cost V 3 bases and J 1 base, with 10 bases left between them. In germline, CDR1 is KGHSH, CDR2 LQKENI. The CDR3 spells CASSPGLTSYEQYF. The CDR3 DNA reads as TGTGCCAGCTCACCGGGACTGACATCCTACGAGCAGTACTTC.

V gene TRBV24-1 combines with J gene TRBJ2-2, with TRBD2 matching over 10 bases. The V segment lost 4 bases and the J segment 5 bases; nucleotides outside the gene matches: 6. This CDR3 has 16 amino acids. Germline lookup yields CDR1 KGHDR and CDR2 SFDVKD. The CDR3 sequence: CATSDLAGVETGELFF. CDR3 in DNA: TGTGCCACCAGTGACCTAGCGGGAGTAGAGACCGGGGAGCTGTTTTTT.

V gene TRBV6-2 or TRBV6-3 combines with J gene TRBJ1-2; TRBD1 is a possible D gene (6 bases). Trimming removed 6 bases from V and 5 bases from J, with 10 bases in between. The CDR3 is 12 residues long. CDR1 is MNHEY and CDR2 is SVGEGT in the germline V gene. The CDR3 DNA reads TGTGCCAGCAGCCGACAGGCTTATGGCTACACCTTC. Protein sequence: CASSRQAYGYTF.

This clone came up once. The gene calls are TRBV28 and TRBJ2-7; TRBD1 is a possible D gene (5 bases). Germline V gene data show CDR1 as MDHEN and CDR2 as SYDVKM. CDR3 length: 14 residues. V shed 8 bases and J shed 2 bases, with 16 bases lying between them. CDR3 region: CASYRPQGAYEQYF. CDR3 coding DNA: TGTGCCAGCTACAGGCCTCAGGGCGCCTACGAGCAGTACTTC.

The chain recombines TRBV27 with TRBJ2-3, with TRBD2 matching over 8 bases. Germline values: CDR1 MNHEY, CDR2 SMNVEV (reference sequence). The V gene end was trimmed by 0 bases and the J gene end by 6 bases; junction bases not matched to a gene: 5. CDR3 size: 15 residues. The CDR3 nucleotides are TGTGCCAGCAGTTTATCTAGAGCGGGAGAGGATACGCAGTATTTT. Its protein product is CASSLSRAGEDTQYF.

This rearrangement joins TRBV28 to TRBJ2-7; D is undetermined. The CDR3 spans 14 residues. Germline V gives CDR1 MDHEN, CDR2 SYDVKM. Trimming shortened V by 4 bases and J by 2 bases, and 12 bases separated the two germline ends. CDR3 region: CASSYVRGAYEQYF. For the CDR3, the DNA is TGTGCCAGCAGTTACGTTCGCGGTGCCTACGAGCAGTACTTC. The full variable domain, in which reference TRBV28 and TRBJ2-7 provide the parts outside the CDR3, is DVKVTQSSRYLVKRTGEKVFLECVQDMDHENMFWYRQDPGLGLRLIYFSYDVKMKEKGDIPEGYSVSREKKERFSLILESASTNQTSMYLCASSYVRGAYEQYFGPGTRLTVT.